Listed below are T cell receptor delta chains from one sample, sequenced in a study of gamma delta lymphoproliferative disorders and STAT genes. TCRdb applied CATT to the multiplex PCR reads for clone calling. The sample contains roughly 3,600 delta-chain clones, 0.85% to 1.3% of which appear only once. The sample consisted of blood. These receptors were obtained from a human donor in good health. Both conserved end residues are part of each CDR3. A D gene is named only where the DNA matches it firmly. Clone size is not always given. Where it is, it says once, few, many or a class for expanded clones.

v_call	j_call	d_call	clone_size	cdr3_nt	cdr3_aa
TRDV2	TRDJ1	TRDD3	large	TGTGCCTGTGACACCGTTTCTACAAGAACCTCCCGGGGGATAAAAACCGATAAACTCATCTTT	CACDTVSTRTSRGIKTDKLIF
TRDV2	TRDJ1	TRDD3	.	TGTGCCTGTGACACACCGGACTGGGGGACTTCGTACACCGATAAACTCATCTTT	CACDTPDWGTSYTDKLIF
TRDV2	TRDJ1	.	few	TGTGCCTGTGACACAATTCTAAAGCCTTCCTACCAATTGGGGGATACCCACGATAAACTCATCTTT	CACDTILKPSYQLGDTHDKLIF
TRDV2	TRDJ1	TRDD3	few	TGTGCCTGTGGCCCTCTTTTACTGAGGGATACAAACGATAAACTCATCTTT	CACGPLLLRDTNDKLIF
TRDV2	TRDJ1	TRDD3	.	TGTGCCTGTGACACTGTGGGGGATCCGAACACCGATAAACTCATCTTT	CACDTVGDPNTDKLIF
TRDV2	TRDJ1	.	few	TGTGCCTGTGTTCCTAGTTCCGGATTTGTCATCTTT	CACVPSSGFVIF
TRDV2	TRDJ1	TRDD3	.	TGTGCCTGTGACGCCCTGGGGGATACGCGCACCGATAAACTCATCTTT	CACDALGDTRTDKLIF
TRDV2	TRDJ3	TRDD3	large	TGTGCCTGTGACTCAGTACTGGGGGATATCAGCAGCTCCTGGGACACCCGACAGATGTTTTTC	CACDSVLGDISSSWDTRQMFF
TRDV2	TRDJ1	TRDD3	.	TGTGCCTGTGACACTGTTGGAGTACTGGGGGACCCCGCGTACACCGATAAACTCATCTTT	CACDTVGVLGDPAYTDKLIF
TRDV2	TRDJ1	.	large	TGTGCCTGTGACACCCTCCCTGGGCCTGACCCTAGCAATAAACTCATCTTT	CACDTLPGPDPSNKLIF
TRDV2	TRDJ1	TRDD3	large	TGTGCCTGTGACACCGTGTCGAACTGGGGGATAGAAGGGGACACCGATAAACTCATCTTT	CACDTVSNWGIEGDTDKLIF
TRDV2	TRDJ1	TRDD3	few	TGTGCCTGGGAAGTACTGGGGGATACTGGTAAACTCATCTTT	CAWEVLGDTGKLIF
TRDV2	TRDJ1	TRDD3	few	TGTGCCTGTGACGGTCTGGGGGAATACACCGATAAACTCATCTTT	CACDGLGEYTDKLIF
TRDV1	TRDJ1	.	medium-sized	TGTGCTCTTGGGGAACTAGGCTCACCTGCCATCAACCCCGATAAACTCATCTTT	CALGELGSPAINPDKLIF
TRDV1	TRDJ1	.	few	TGTGCTCTTGGGCCCTTCCTTCCTACTGGGGGATACACCGATAAACTCATCTTT	CALGPFLPTGGYTDKLIF
TRDV1	TRDJ1	TRDD3	few	TGTGCTCTTGGGACTCGCTTGCTTATACTGGGGGATAGGGCACTCATCTTT	CALGTRLLILGDRALIF
TRAV29/DV5	TRDJ1	TRDD3	.	TGTGCAGCAAGCGTGGGGGGGGGATACGCGGTGTTTGCCACCGATAAACTTATCTTT	CAASVGGGYAVFATDKLIF
TRDV2	TRDJ1	.	.	TGTGCCTGTGACGCCCTGGGGAACACCGATAAACTCATCTTT	CACDALGNTDKLIF
TRDV2	TRDJ1	TRDD3	large	TGTGCCTGTGACACGGTACTGGGGGACGCGCGGAACACCGATAAACTCATCTTT	CACDTVLGDARNTDKLIF
TRDV2	TRDJ1	TRDD3	large	TGTGCCTGTGACACCCTGGGGGCTTACACCGATAAACTCATCTTT	CACDTLGAYTDKLIF
TRDV2	TRDJ1	TRDD3	.	TGTGCCTGTGACACCGTTGGGCTGGGGGATACGACCGATAAACTCATCTTT	CACDTVGLGDTTDKLIF
TRDV2	TRDJ1	TRDD3	large	TGTGCCTGTGACCCTGTTGCGACTGGGGGATTCGGGTACACCGATAAACTCATCTTT	CACDPVATGGFGYTDKLIF
TRAV23/DV6	TRDJ1	TRDD3	.	TGTGCAGCAATCCTACAATACTGGGGGACCGATAAACTCATCTTC	CAAILQYWGTDKLIF
TRDV3	TRDJ1	TRDD3	medium-sized	TGTGCCTTTATTCCGCCTGGGGGATACGATAGTCCCGATAAACTCATCTTT	CAFIPPGGYDSPDKLIF
TRDV1	TRDJ1	TRDD3	medium-sized	TGTGCTCTTGGGGAAACTCCGCACATCCCTTACTGGGGGATATGGGTCGATAAACTCATCTTT	CALGETPHIPYWGIWVDKLIF
TRDV2	TRDJ3	TRDD3	.	TGTGCCTGTGACACCTTGGGGGATGCGAGCTCCTGGGACACCCGACAGATGTTTTTC	CACDTLGDASSWDTRQMFF
TRDV2	TRDJ1	TRDD3	.	TGTGCCTGTGACACACTTCGCCTGGGGGATACAGGGTACACCGATAAACTCATCTTT	CACDTLRLGDTGYTDKLIF
TRDV2	TRDJ1	TRDD3	few	TGTGCCTGTGACAGGGGGGTGGGGGAGCGGACCGATAAACTCATCTTT	CACDRGVGERTDKLIF
TRDV2	TRDJ1	TRDD3	few	TGTGCCTGTGACCCGGTACTGGGGGATACGCACACCGATAAACTCATCTTT	CACDPVLGDTHTDKLIF
TRDV2	TRDJ1	TRDD3	.	TGTGCCTGTGACCCCTTACTGGGGGATACTGGCGATAAACTCATCTTT	CACDPLLGDTGDKLIF
TRDV1	TRDJ2	.	many	TGTGCTCTTGGGGAATTCCCCACTATCGGGGACCCCCCTACCTTAGCACAACTCTTCTTT	CALGEFPTIGDPPTLAQLFF
TRDV2	TRDJ1	TRDD3	.	TGTGCCTGTGACGCCCTGGGGGATGACACCGATAAACTCATCTTT	CACDALGDDTDKLIF
TRAV29/DV5	TRDJ1	TRDD3	.	TGTGCAGCACCCTCCCTTCCCACGTGCTGGGGGATACCTTTGCCGGGGGGGTGGGCGGTCGATAAACTCATCTTT	CAAPSLPTCWGIPLPGGWAVDKLIF
TRDV2	TRDJ3	TRDD3	large	TGTGCCTGTGACACCGGTGGTGGGGGATACAGCTCCTGGGACACCCGACAGATGTTTTTC	CACDTGGGGYSSWDTRQMFF
TRDV2	TRDJ1	.	large	TGTGCCTGTGACACCTGGGGGTCGACCGATAAACTCATCTTT	CACDTWGSTDKLIF
TRDV2	TRDJ3	.	.	TGTGCCTGCGGCAGGATTGGAGGGAAAAGCTCCTGGGACACCCGACAGATGTTTTTC	CACGRIGGKSSWDTRQMFF